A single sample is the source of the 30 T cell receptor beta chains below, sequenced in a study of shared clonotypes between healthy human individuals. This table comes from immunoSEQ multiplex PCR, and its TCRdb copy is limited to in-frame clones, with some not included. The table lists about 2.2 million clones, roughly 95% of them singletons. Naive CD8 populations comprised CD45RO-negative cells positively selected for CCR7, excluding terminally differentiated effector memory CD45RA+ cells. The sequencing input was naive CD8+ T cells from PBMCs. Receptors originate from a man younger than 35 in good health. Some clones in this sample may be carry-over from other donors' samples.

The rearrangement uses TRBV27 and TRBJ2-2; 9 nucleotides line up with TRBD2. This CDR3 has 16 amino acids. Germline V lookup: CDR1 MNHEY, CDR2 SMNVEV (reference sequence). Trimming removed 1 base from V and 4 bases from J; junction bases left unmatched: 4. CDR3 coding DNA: TGTGCCAGCAGTTTATTACTAGCGGGCAGCACCGGGGAGCTGTTTTTT. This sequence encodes CASSLLLAGSTGELFF.

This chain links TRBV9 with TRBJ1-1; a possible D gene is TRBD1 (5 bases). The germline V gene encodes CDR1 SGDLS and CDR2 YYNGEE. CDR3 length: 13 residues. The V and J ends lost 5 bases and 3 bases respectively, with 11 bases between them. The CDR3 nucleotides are TGTGCCAGCAGTTTGGACACCTACACTGAAGCTTTCTTT. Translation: CASSLDTYTEAFF.

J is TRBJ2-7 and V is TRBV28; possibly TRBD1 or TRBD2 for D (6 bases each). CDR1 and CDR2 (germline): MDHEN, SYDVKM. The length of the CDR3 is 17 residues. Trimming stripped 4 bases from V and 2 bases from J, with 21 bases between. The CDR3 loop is CASSSARGAGGPYEQYF. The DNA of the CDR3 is TGTGCCAGCAGTTCCGCGAGGGGGGCCGGGGGCCCCTACGAGCAGTACTTC.

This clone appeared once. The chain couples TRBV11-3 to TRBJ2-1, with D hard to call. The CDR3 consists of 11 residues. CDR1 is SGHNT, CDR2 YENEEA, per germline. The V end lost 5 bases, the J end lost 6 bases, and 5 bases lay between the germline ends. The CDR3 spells CASSRTNEQFF. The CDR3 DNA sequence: TGTGCCAGCAGCCGGACCAATGAGCAGTTCTTC.

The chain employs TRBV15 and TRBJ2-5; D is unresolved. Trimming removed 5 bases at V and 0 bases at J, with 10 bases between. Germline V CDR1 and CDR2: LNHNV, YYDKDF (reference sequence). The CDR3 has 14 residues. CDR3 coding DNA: TGTGCCACCAGCGGTCGACGGGACCAAGAGACCCAGTACTTC. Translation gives CATSGRRDQETQYF.

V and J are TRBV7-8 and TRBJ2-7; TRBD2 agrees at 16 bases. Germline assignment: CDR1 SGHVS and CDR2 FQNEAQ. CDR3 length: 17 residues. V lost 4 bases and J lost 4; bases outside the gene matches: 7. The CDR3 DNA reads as TGTGCCAGCAGCTATCCGGGACTAGCGGGAGGGCCGTACGAGCAGTACTTC. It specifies CASSYPGLAGGPYEQYF.

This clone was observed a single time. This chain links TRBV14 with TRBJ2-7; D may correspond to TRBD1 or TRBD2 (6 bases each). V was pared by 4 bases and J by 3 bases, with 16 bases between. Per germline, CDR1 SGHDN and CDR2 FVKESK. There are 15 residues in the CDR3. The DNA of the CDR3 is TGTGCCAGCAGCCTTAGGGGGGCGCCTTACTACGAGCAGTACTTC. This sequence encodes CASSLRGAPYYEQYF.

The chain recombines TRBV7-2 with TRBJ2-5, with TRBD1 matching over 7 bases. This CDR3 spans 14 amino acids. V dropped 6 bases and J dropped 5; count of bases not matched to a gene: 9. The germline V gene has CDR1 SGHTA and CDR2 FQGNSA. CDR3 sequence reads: CASSSQGSGETQYF. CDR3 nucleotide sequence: TGTGCCAGCAGTTCACAGGGGTCGGGGGAGACCCAGTACTTC.

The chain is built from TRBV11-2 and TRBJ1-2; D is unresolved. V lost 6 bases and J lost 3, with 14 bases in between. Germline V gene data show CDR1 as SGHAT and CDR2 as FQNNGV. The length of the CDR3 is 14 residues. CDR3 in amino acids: CASRAGVEDYGYTF. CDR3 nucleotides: TGTGCCAGCAGGGCAGGTGTGGAGGACTATGGCTACACCTTC.

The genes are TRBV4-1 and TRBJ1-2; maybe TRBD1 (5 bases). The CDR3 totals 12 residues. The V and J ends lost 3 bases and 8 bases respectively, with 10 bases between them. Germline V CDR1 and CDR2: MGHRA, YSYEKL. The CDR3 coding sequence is TGCGCCAGCAGCCACCTAGGGGAGGGCTACACCTTC. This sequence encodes CASSHLGEGYTF.

The CDR3 coding sequence is TGTGCCAGCAGCGTCGGATTAGCTATTGGGGATACGCAGTATTTT. As protein: CASSVGLAIGDTQYF. The chain recombines TRBV13 with TRBJ2-3; D is undetermined. This CDR3 region has 15 residues. Trimming left V 5 bases short and J 6 bases short, with 18 bases between. The germline CDR1 and CDR2 sequences are PRHDT and FYEKMQ (reference sequence).

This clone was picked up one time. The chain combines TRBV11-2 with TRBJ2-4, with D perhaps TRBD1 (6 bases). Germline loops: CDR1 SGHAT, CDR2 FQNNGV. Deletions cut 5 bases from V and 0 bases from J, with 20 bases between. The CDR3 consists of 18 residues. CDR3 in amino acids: CASSLGGHQILAKNIQYF. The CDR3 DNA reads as TGTGCCAGCAGCCTAGGGGGACACCAGATACTAGCCAAAAACATTCAGTACTTC. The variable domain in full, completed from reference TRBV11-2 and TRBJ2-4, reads EAGVAQSPRYKIIEKRQSVAFWCNPISGHATLYWYQQILGQGPKLLIQFQNNGVVDDSQLPKDRFSAERLKGVDSTLKIQPAKLEDSAVYLCASSLGGHQILAKNIQYFGAGTRLSVL.

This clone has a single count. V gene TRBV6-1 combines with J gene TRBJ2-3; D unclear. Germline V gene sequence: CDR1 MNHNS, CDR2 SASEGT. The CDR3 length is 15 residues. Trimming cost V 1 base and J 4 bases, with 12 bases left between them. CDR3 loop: CASSEVARAADTQYF. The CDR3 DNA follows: TGTGCCAGCAGTGAAGTGGCCCGGGCAGCAGATACGCAGTATTTT.

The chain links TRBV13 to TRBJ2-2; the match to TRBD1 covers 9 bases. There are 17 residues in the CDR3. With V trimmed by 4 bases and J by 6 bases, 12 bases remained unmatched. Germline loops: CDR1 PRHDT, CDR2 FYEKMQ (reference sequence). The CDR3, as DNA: TGTGCCAGCAGCTCCGAAACAGGGGGCAAATCTGCCGGGGAGCTGTTTTTT. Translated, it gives CASSSETGGKSAGELFF.

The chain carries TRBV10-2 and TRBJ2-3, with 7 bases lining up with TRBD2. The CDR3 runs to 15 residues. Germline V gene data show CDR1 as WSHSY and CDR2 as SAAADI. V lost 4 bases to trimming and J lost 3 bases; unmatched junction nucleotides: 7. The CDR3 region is CASSGPAGLTDTQYF. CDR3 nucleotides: TGCGCCAGCAGTGGCCCAGCGGGACTTACAGATACGCAGTATTTT.

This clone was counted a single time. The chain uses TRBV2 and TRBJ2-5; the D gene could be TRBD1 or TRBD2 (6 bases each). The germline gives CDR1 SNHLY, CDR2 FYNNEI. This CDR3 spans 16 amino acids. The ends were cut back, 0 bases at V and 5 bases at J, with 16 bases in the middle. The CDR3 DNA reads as TGTGCCAGCAGTGAAGCGCTTGGGGGGCGCGGGGAGACCCAGTACTTC. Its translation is CASSEALGGRGETQYF. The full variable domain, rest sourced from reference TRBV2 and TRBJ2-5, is EPEVTQTPSHQVTQMGQEVILRCVPISNHLYFYWYRQILGQKVEFLVSFYNNEISEKSEIFDDQFSVERPDGSNFTLKIRSTKLEDSAMYFCASSEALGGRGETQYFGPGTRLLVL.

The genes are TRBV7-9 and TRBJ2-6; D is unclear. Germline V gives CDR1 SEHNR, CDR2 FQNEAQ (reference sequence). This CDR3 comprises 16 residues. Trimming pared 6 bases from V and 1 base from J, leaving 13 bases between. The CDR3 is CASRGSGLSGANVLTF. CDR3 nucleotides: TGTGCCAGCAGGGGGTCAGGATTGTCTGGGGCCAACGTCCTGACTTTC.

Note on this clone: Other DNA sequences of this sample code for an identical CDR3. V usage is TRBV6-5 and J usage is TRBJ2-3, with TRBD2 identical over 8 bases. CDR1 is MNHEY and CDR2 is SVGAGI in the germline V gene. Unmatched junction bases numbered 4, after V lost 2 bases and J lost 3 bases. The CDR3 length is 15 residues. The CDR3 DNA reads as TGTGCCAGCAGTTACGGGCGCGGGAGGACAGATACGCAGTATTTT. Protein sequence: CASSYGRGRTDTQYF.

The CDR3 protein is CASSYGVVTEAFF. CDR3 DNA sequence: TGTGCCAGCAGTTATGGAGTCGTGACTGAAGCTTTCTTT. The V call is TRBV27, the J call TRBJ1-1; no definite D call. Trimming pared 4 bases from V and 5 bases from J, leaving 11 bases between. CDR1 is MNHEY, CDR2 SMNVEV, per germline (reference sequence). CDR3 length: 13 amino acids.

The CDR3 DNA follows: TGCAGCGTTGCCGGGACACCCGTGGACTCTGGAAACACCATATATTTT. Its translation is CSVAGTPVDSGNTIYF. V gene TRBV29-1 combines with J gene TRBJ1-3; possibly TRBD1 for D (6 bases). The germline CDR1 and CDR2 sequences are SQVTM and ANQGSEA. V was clipped by 4 bases and J by 0 bases, with 16 bases between them. The CDR3 is 16 residues long.

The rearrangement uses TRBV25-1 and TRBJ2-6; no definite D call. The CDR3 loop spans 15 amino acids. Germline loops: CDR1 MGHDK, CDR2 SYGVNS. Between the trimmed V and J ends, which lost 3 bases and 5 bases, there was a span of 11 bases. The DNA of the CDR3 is TGTGCCAGCAGTGACAGCCCGGGTCGGGCCAACGTCCTGACTTTC. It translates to CASSDSPGRANVLTF.

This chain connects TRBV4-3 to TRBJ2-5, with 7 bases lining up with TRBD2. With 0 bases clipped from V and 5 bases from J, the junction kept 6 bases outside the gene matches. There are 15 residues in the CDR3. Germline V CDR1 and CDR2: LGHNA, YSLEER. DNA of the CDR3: TGCGCCAGCAGCCAAGAGTCGGGGCGGGGGGAGACCCAGTACTTC. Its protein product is CASSQESGRGETQYF.

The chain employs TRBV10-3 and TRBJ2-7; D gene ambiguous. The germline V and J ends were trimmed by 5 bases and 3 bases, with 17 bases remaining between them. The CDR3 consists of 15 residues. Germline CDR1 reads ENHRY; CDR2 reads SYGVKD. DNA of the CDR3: TGTGCCATCAGTCGGGCCGTCGAGAACCACTACGAGCAGTACTTC. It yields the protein CAISRAVENHYEQYF.

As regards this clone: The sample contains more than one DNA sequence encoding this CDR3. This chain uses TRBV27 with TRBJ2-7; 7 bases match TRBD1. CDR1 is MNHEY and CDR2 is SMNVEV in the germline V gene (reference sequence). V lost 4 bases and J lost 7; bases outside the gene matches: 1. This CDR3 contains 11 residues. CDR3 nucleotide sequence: TGTGCCAGCAGTTCGACAGGGGAGCAGTACTTC. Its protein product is CASSSTGEQYF.

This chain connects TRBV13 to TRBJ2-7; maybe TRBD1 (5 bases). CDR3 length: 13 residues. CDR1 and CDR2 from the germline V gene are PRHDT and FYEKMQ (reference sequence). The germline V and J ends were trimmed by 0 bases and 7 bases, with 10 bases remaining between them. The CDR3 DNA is TGTGCCAGCAGCTTAGGCCTAAAGGGGGAGCAGTACTTC. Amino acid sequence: CASSLGLKGEQYF.

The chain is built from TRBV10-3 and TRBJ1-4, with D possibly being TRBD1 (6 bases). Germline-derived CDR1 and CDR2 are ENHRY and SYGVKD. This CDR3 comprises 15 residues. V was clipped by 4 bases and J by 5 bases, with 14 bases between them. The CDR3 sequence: CAISALQGLNEKLFF. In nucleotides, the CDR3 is TGTGCCATCAGTGCTTTACAGGGCCTCAATGAAAAACTGTTTTTT.

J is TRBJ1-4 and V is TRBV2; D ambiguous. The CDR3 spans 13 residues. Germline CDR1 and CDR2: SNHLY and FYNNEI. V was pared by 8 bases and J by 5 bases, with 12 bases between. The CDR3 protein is CASQADENEKLFF. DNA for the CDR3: TGTGCCAGCCAGGCGGACGAGAATGAAAAACTGTTTTTT.

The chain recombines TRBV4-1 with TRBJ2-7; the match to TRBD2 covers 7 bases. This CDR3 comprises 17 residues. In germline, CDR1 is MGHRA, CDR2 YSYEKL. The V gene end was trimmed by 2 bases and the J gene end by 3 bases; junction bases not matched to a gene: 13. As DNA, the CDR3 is TGCGCCAGCAGCCAACTAGGAAAGGCGGGAGCGATCTACGAGCAGTACTTC. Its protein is CASSQLGKAGAIYEQYF.

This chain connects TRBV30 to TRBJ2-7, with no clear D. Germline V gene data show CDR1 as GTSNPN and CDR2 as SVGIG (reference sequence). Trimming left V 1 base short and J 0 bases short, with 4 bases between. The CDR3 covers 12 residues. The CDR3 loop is CAWSDISYEQYF. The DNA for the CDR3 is TGTGCCTGGAGTGACATCTCCTACGAGCAGTACTTC.

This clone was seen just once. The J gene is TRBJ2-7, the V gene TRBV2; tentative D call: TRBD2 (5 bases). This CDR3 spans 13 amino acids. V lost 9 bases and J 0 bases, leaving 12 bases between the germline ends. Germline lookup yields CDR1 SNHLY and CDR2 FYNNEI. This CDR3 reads CARSGSSSYEQYF. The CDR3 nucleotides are TGTGCCAGAAGCGGTTCGAGCTCCTACGAGCAGTACTTC. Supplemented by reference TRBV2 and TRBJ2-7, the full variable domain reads EPEVTQTPSHQVTQMGQEVILRCVPISNHLYFYWYRQILGQKVEFLVSFYNNEISEKSEIFDDQFSVERPDGSNFTLKIRSTKLEDSAMYFCARSGSSSYEQYFGPGTRLTVT.